This entry features one TCR beta chain sequence. The CDR3 runs 15 residues. The J segment lost 2 bases and the V segment lost 5 bases, leaving 5 bases of the junction unmatched. Looked up from germline, CDR1 is SGHTA and CDR2 is FQGNSA. This record comes from a study of shared clonotypes between healthy human individuals. Replicate PCRs for sorted subsets used around 200 ng DNA; this equaled 25,000 to 30,000 T cell genomes. Clones were sequenced by immunoSEQ multiplex PCR, and TCRdb holds only the in-frame ones, with some missing. Of more than 2,000,000 clones listed, approximately 92% are singletons.

Sample: naive CD4+ T cells sorted from blood. Subset meaning: CD45RA+ positively selected. The chain is built from TRBV7-2 and TRBJ2-3, with 9 nucleotides matching TRBD1. The receptor was isolated from a man aged 18-30 years in good health. In DNA, the CDR3 is TGTGCCAGCAGCGGGGGGACAGGGTACACAGATACGCAGTATTTT. Translated: CASSGGTGYTDTQYF. Looking up the rest from reference TRBV7-2 and TRBJ2-3 gives the full variable domain: GAGVSQSPSNKVTEKGKDVELRCDPISGHTALYWYRQSLGQGLEFLIYFQGNSAPDKSGLPSDRFSAERTGGSVSTLTIQRTQQEDSAVYLCASSGGTGYTDTQYFGPGTRLTVL.